Shown below are 14 T cell receptor beta chains from a single sample sequenced in a study of T cell responses to AZD1222 COVID-19 vaccine. The repertoire was sequenced with immunoSEQ multiplex PCR; TCRdb's copy has only in-frame clones and lacks some. The data show roughly 150,000 clones, approximately 89% seen once. The sequences come from peripheral blood, collected on day 0 of AZD1222 vaccination. These receptors originate from an adult in good health.

The rearrangement joins TRBV5-1 to TRBJ2-7; the match to TRBD1 covers 8 bases. V dropped 4 bases and J dropped 2; count of bases not matched to a gene: 5. Germline CDR1 reads SGHRS; CDR2 reads YFSETQ. The length of the CDR3 is 14 residues. The CDR3 DNA reads as TGCGCCAGCAGCCGGACAGGGACCGCCTACGAGCAGTACTTC. Translation gives CASSRTGTAYEQYF. Combining the CDR3 with reference TRBV5-1 and TRBJ2-7 gives the whole variable domain KAGVTQTPRYLIKTRGQQVTLSCSPISGHRSVSWYQQTPGQGLQFLFEYFSETQRNKGNFPGRFSGRQFSNSRSEMNVSTLELGDSALYLCASSRTGTAYEQYFGPGTRLTVT.

CDR3 amino acids: CASSPGGTGNTIYF. The CDR3 nucleotides are TGCGCCAGCTCGCCAGGGGGAACTGGAAACACCATATATTTT. J is TRBJ1-3 and V is TRBV10-2; TRBD1 aligns across 7 bases. V shed 8 bases, J shed 2 bases, and the junction held 6 bases outside the gene matches. CDR1 and CDR2 (germline): WSHSY, SAAADI. The CDR3 sequence is 14 residues long.

This clone appeared a single time. The chain couples TRBV18 to TRBJ2-1, with 7 nucleotides matching TRBD1. Germline-derived CDR1 and CDR2 are KGHSH and LQKENI. After removal of 4 bases from V and 0 bases from J, the junction contained 6 bases not matched to a gene. This CDR3 contains 16 residues. CDR3 nucleotides: TGTGCCAGCTCACTCTCGACAGGGAGCTCCTACAATGAGCAGTTCTTC. Protein product: CASSLSTGSSYNEQFF.

The rearrangement uses TRBV19 and TRBJ2-1; 8 positions match TRBD1. Germline values: CDR1 LNHDA, CDR2 SQIVND (reference sequence). CDR3 size: 15 residues. The trim removed 7 bases at V and 4 bases at J, leaving 9 bases unmatched. This CDR3 reads CASTYQGAAYNEQFF. Written as DNA, the CDR3 is TGTGCCAGTACCTACCAGGGGGCGGCATACAATGAGCAGTTCTTC.

CDR3 in DNA: TGTGCCAGCAGTCCAACTAGCGGGAGCTACGAGCAGTACTTC. Translation gives CASSPTSGSYEQYF. The V and J genes are TRBV28 and TRBJ2-7; 11 nucleotides line up with TRBD2. Germline V CDR1 and CDR2: MDHEN, SYDVKM. The CDR3 contains 14 residues. J lost 3 bases, V lost 5 bases, and 3 bases had no gene match.

The CDR3 DNA follows: TGTGCCAGCAGTTCCCCGACAGGGGCCTGGCGGCAGCCCCAGCATTTT. It encodes CASSSPTGAWRQPQHF. The chain couples TRBV28 to TRBJ1-5, with TRBD1 matching 8 bases. This CDR3 has 16 residues. Trimming cost V 4 bases and J 7 bases; bases outside gene matches: 12. Germline CDR1 and CDR2: MDHEN and SYDVKM.

The CDR3 coding sequence is TGTGCCAGCAGTGAAATCTGGACAGAGCAAGAGACCCAGTACTTC. Protein: CASSEIWTEQETQYF. This rearrangement joins TRBV25-1 to TRBJ2-5, with TRBD1 as a possible D gene (6 bases). CDR3 length: 15 residues. Trimming shortened V by 2 bases and J by 2 bases, and 12 bases separated the two germline ends. Per germline, CDR1 MGHDK and CDR2 SYGVNS.

The V and J genes are TRBV7-2 and TRBJ2-7; 7 nucleotides match TRBD2. The CDR3 extends over 16 amino acids. Germline values: CDR1 SGHTA, CDR2 FQGNSA. V was clipped by 0 bases and J by 6 bases; unmatched bases: 11. The CDR3 DNA follows: TGTGCCAGCAGCTTAGCCCAGCGGGGAGGTTCCGGCGAGCAGTACTTC. Translation: CASSLAQRGGSGEQYF.

This clone was picked up one time. V gene TRBV7-9 combines with J gene TRBJ1-2; D remains unclear. V lost 4 bases to trimming and J lost 4 bases, with 7 bases between them. Germline V gives CDR1 SEHNR, CDR2 FQNEAQ (reference sequence). CDR3 size: 12 residues. CDR3 region: CASSSEIYGYTF. The DNA of the CDR3 is TGTGCCAGCAGCTCAGAGATCTATGGCTACACCTTC.

The CDR3: CASSEKGRSPYEQYF. In DNA, the CDR3 is TGCGCCAGCAGTGAGAAGGGGCGGAGTCCCTACGAGCAGTACTTC. The chain joins TRBV10-1 to TRBJ2-7, with D maybe TRBD1 (5 bases). CDR1 is WNHNN and CDR2 is SYGVQD in the germline V gene (reference sequence). The CDR3 sequence is 15 residues long. The V gene lost 2 bases and the J gene lost 2 bases, with 13 bases spanning the gap.

CDR3 nucleotides: TGCAGCGTTGTTGACTACGAGCAGTACTTC. Amino acid sequence: CSVVDYEQYF. The J gene is TRBJ2-7, the V gene TRBV29-1; D gene uncertain. With 4 bases removed from V and 3 bases from J, the gap between germline ends came to 4 bases. Germline CDR1 and CDR2: SQVTM and ANQGSEA. This CDR3 spans 10 amino acids.

This sequence joins TRBV28 and TRBJ1-2; D not certain. Germline V CDR1 and CDR2: MDHEN, SYDVKM. The CDR3 covers 16 residues. V was clipped by 4 bases and J by 3 bases, with 18 bases between them. The CDR3 DNA reads TGTGCCAGCAGTTATGTGCTGGGAATTGATGACTATGGCTACACCTTC. The encoded protein is CASSYVLGIDDYGYTF.

Concerning this clone itself: A junction boundary mismatches the germline segment, possibly from a read error. V is TRBV7-7 and J is TRBJ2-1; D is unresolved. The length of the CDR3 is 17 residues. Germline values: CDR1 SSHAT, CDR2 FNYEAQ (reference sequence). The CDR3 DNA is TGTGCTAGCAGCCCAACTGTCTCCCTGAGCTCCTACAATGAGCAGTTCTTC. Its translation: CASSPTVSLSSYNEQFF.

V and J are TRBV2 and TRBJ2-7, with D perhaps TRBD1 (6 bases). Trimming took off 5 bases at V and 0 bases at J, with 11 bases between the two ends. From germline, CDR1 is SNHLY and CDR2 FYNNEI. The CDR3 is 14 residues long. Written as DNA, the CDR3 is TGTGCCAGCAGTAACGACAGGAGCTCCTACGAGCAGTACTTC. Translated, it gives CASSNDRSSYEQYF.